Presented here are 16 T cell receptor beta chains from one specimen sequenced in a study of cytomegalovirus exposure and HLA in healthy donors. In the PCR, 60 Vbeta and 13 Jbeta primers were used. TCRdb's copy holds only in-frame clones and misses some; the assay was immunoSEQ multiplex PCR. The repertoire holds 110,000 to 150,000 clones, 75% to 85% seen once, with around 3% in the top ten. Sample: PBMCs. Every receptor here comes from a female donor in good health and CMV-seronegative.

The DNA for the CDR3 is TGCGCCAGCAGCCAAGATCCGGGACTAGGCCTCTCTGGGGCCAACGTCCTGACTTTC. Translating it yields CASSQDPGLGLSGANVLTF. V is TRBV4-1 and J is TRBJ2-6; 8 bases map to TRBD2. Trimming cost V 0 bases and J 0 bases; bases outside gene matches: 7. CDR3 size: 19 residues. The germline CDR1 and CDR2 sequences are MGHRA and YSYEKL.

V gene TRBV21-1 combines with J gene TRBJ1-3; the table's D call, TRBD1, was not checked against the DNA. TRBV21-1 is a pseudogene locus. The CDR3 covers 16 residues. Written as DNA, the CDR3 is TGTGCCAGCAGCAAAGTGGAGGAGACAGGGGGAAACACCATATATTTT. It translates to CASSKVEETGGNTIYF.

This clone has a handful of counts. The genes are TRBV2 and TRBJ2-1; 14 bases map to TRBD2. CDR3 length: 16 amino acids. Trimming at V came to 5 bases and at J to 4 bases, leaving 4 bases not matched to a gene. CDR1 SNHLY and CDR2 FYNNEI come from the germline V gene. The DNA of the CDR3 is TGTGCCAGCAGTAGACTAGCGGGAGGGGCGTACAATGAGCAGTTCTTC. Protein sequence: CASSRLAGGAYNEQFF.

This chain links TRBV9 with TRBJ2-5, with 7 bases that match TRBD1. Germline V gene data show CDR1 as SGDLS and CDR2 as YYNGEE. V lost 3 bases, J lost 4 bases, and 9 bases stayed unmatched. The CDR3 has 15 amino acids. The CDR3, as DNA: TGTGCCAGCAGCGAGACAGGGATGATTTCAGAGACCCAGTACTTC. This sequence encodes CASSETGMISETQYF. The full variable domain, in which reference TRBV9 and TRBJ2-5 provide the parts outside the CDR3, is DSGVTQTPKHLITATGQRVTLRCSPRSGDLSVYWYQQSLDQGLQFLIQYYNGEERAKGNILERFSAQQFPDLHSELNLSSLELGDSALYFCASSETGMISETQYFGPGTRLLVL.

V gene TRBV5-8 combines with J gene TRBJ1-2; D is ambiguous. This CDR3 region has 12 residues. Germline CDR1 reads SGHTS; CDR2 reads YDEGEE. V lost 4 bases and J lost 4, with 8 bases in between. This chain's CDR3 is CASSPEPYGYTF. In DNA form, the CDR3 reads TGTGCCAGCAGCCCGGAGCCCTATGGCTACACCTTC.

This clone showed up just a few times. The rearrangement uses TRBV27 and TRBJ2-3, with D unclear. V was pared by 1 base and J by 5 bases, with 16 bases between. CDR3 length: 16 residues. Germline V gene lookup returns CDR1 MNHEY and CDR2 SMNVEV (reference sequence). CDR3 sequence reads: CASSLYSPLLGDTQYF. As DNA, the CDR3 is TGTGCCAGCAGTTTATACAGTCCCCTTTTGGGAGATACGCAGTATTTT.

The gene calls are TRBV7-9 and TRBJ1-2; D gene ambiguous. The CDR3 has 17 amino acids. V was cut by 0 bases and J by 0 bases, with 14 bases left in between. Germline V gene sequence: CDR1 SEHNR, CDR2 FQNEAQ (reference sequence). The CDR3, as DNA: TGTGCCAGCAGCTTAGCGGACTCCCCTGCGCCTAACTATGGCTACACCTTC. It encodes CASSLADSPAPNYGYTF. The variable domain in full, completed from reference TRBV7-9 and TRBJ1-2, reads DTGVSQNPRHKITKRGQNVTFRCDPISEHNRLYWYRQTLGQGPEFLTYFQNEAQLEKSRLLSDRFSAERPKGSFSTLEIQRTEQGDSAMYLCASSLADSPAPNYGYTFGSGTRLTVV.

V usage is TRBV15 and J usage is TRBJ1-2; no firm D call. CDR3 length equals 11 residues. Looked up from germline, CDR1 is LNHNV and CDR2 is YYDKDF (reference sequence). V was clipped by 8 bases and J by 6 bases, with 10 bases between them. Written as DNA, the CDR3 is TGTGCCACCTCGGAGGCCCATGGCTACACCTTC. It codes for CATSEAHGYTF. Combining the CDR3 with reference TRBV15 and TRBJ1-2 gives the whole variable domain DAMVIQNPRYQVTQFGKPVTLSCSQTLNHNVMYWYQQKSSQAPKLLFHYYDKDFNNEADTPDNFQSRRPNTSFCFLDIRSPGLGDTAMYLCATSEAHGYTFGSGTRLTVV.

The chain uses TRBV5-1 and TRBJ2-3, with 13 bases lining up with TRBD2. Germline CDR1 is SGHRS and CDR2 is YFSETQ. There are 16 residues in the CDR3. V shed 4 bases, J shed 0 bases, and the junction held 2 bases outside the gene matches. Here the CDR3 reads CASSPGLAGSTDTQYF. As DNA, the CDR3 is TGCGCCAGCAGCCCGGGACTAGCGGGGAGCACAGATACGCAGTATTTT.

The chain links TRBV9 to TRBJ2-2; D not certain. Germline V gene lookup returns CDR1 SGDLS and CDR2 YYNGEE. Trimming took 0 bases from V and 4 from J, leaving 4 bases between them. This CDR3 contains 13 residues. The CDR3 here is CASSVGLTGELFF. The CDR3 DNA sequence: TGTGCCAGCAGCGTAGGACTCACCGGGGAGCTGTTTTTT.

The chain is built from TRBV7-2 and TRBJ2-3, with 7 positions matching TRBD2. CDR1 is SGHTA and CDR2 is FQGNSA in the germline V gene. V was clipped by 4 bases and J by 0 bases; unmatched bases: 4. The CDR3 totals 15 residues. The CDR3 DNA follows: TGTGCCAGCAGCTCCCGGACTAGTAGCACAGATACGCAGTATTTT. It is translated as CASSSRTSSTDTQYF.

V is TRBV18 and J is TRBJ2-5, with D unresolved. The ends were cut back, 0 bases at V and 5 bases at J, with 4 bases in the middle. This CDR3 is built from 12 residues. The germline CDR1 and CDR2 sequences are KGHSH and LQKENI. This CDR3 reads CASSPPGETQYF. Written as DNA, the CDR3 is TGTGCCAGCTCACCACCGGGCGAGACCCAGTACTTC.

Regarding this clone: One end of the junction is discordant with germline, which a read error may explain. This sequence joins TRBV2 and TRBJ2-5; 8 bases align to TRBD1. Germline V gives CDR1 SNHLY, CDR2 FYNNEI. The CDR3 spans 13 residues. DNA of the CDR3: TGTGCCAGCAGTGGGACAGGGCAAGAGGCCCAGTACTTC. It encodes CASSGTGQEAQYF.

The chain combines TRBV4-3 with TRBJ2-7; 10 bases line up with TRBD1. The germline gives CDR1 LGHNA, CDR2 YSLEER. V gave up 4 bases and J gave up 2 bases; unmatched junction bases: 8. The CDR3 consists of 16 residues. Written as DNA, the CDR3 is TGCGCCAGCAGCCCCTCCGGGACAGGGGAAACCTACGAGCAGTACTTC. The encoded protein is CASSPSGTGETYEQYF.

The chain links TRBV28 to TRBJ1-2, with 10 bases identical to TRBD1. The CDR3 has 15 residues. CDR1 MDHEN and CDR2 SYDVKM come from the germline V gene. V lost 4 bases, J lost 8 bases, and 10 bases stayed unmatched. The CDR3 nucleotides are TGTGCCAGCAGTTCCTCCTTCGGGACAGGGGTAGGCTACACCTTC. It is translated as CASSSSFGTGVGYTF.

The chain joins TRBV11-1 to TRBJ2-1; TRBD2 matches 10 bases. The CDR3 totals 17 residues. CDR1 is SGHAT and CDR2 is FQDESV in the germline V gene (reference sequence). Germline trimming cut 7 bases from V and 0 bases from J; bases unmatched to any gene: 9. The DNA for the CDR3 is TGTGCCAGCACCGGGACTAGCGTTTACAGCTCCTACAATGAGCAGTTCTTC. Translated, it gives CASTGTSVYSSYNEQFF.